This TCR beta chain derives from a study of shared clonotypes between healthy human individuals. General study findings and limits: Large sequencing depth failed to make sorted-subset sequencing complete, rarefaction showed. Clonotype sharing among donors was thought likely to change with sequencing depth.

CDR1 is LNHDA, CDR2 SQIVND, per germline (reference sequence). This CDR3 contains 12 residues. V lost 5 bases and J 4 bases, leaving 9 bases between the germline ends. Genomic DNA (from each subset) was split evenly across several immunoSEQ plates. TCRdb's copy holds only in-frame clones and misses some; the assay was immunoSEQ multiplex PCR. Among about 2,100,000 clones listed, about 92% were seen once. Comment on this clone: What it recognizes is unknown. Other nucleotide sequences in the sample specify the same CDR3.

Naive CD8 cells lacked CD45RO and underwent positive selection for CCR7, leaving out terminally differentiated effector memory CD45RA+ cells. The chain joins TRBV19 to TRBJ2-7; D perhaps matches TRBD2 (6 bases). This receptor was identified in a man aged 18-30 years in good health. Some clones in this sample may be carry-over from other donors' samples. Sequenced: naive CD8+ T cells from PBMCs. The CDR3 region is CASSGTGYEQYF. The CDR3, as DNA: TGTGCCAGTAGTGGGACTGGTTACGAGCAGTACTTC.